This T cell receptor beta chain was observed in a study of T cell responses to AZD1222 COVID-19 vaccine. Study results and limitations: The donor cohort was predominantly white British with a female majority, and clonal diversity may have been underestimated. A rise in Spike-specific TCR breadth and depth followed two AZD1222 doses.

As to this clone: What it binds is not known.

The CDR3 is 15 amino acids. The V gene lost 2 bases and the J gene lost 4 bases, with 11 bases spanning the gap. Germline assignment: CDR1 MDHEN and CDR2 SYDVKM. This table comes from immunoSEQ multiplex PCR, and its TCRdb copy is limited to in-frame clones, with some not included. The data contain approximately 170,000 clones, approximately 90% of them singletons. The TCR sequence derives from an adult in good health. The sample consisted of peripheral blood, taken on day 0 of AZD1222 vaccination. J is TRBJ2-2 and V is TRBV28; D is perhaps TRBD2 (5 bases). The DNA of the CDR3 is TGTGCCAGCAGTTTACGGGTGCGGGTCACCGGGGAGCTGTTTTTT. This translates into CASSLRVRVTGELFF.